The T cell receptor (beta chain) described here comes from a study of T-cell memory formation after mild COVID-19. Study observations and caveats: CD4+ contracting clones lay mainly in CM and EM, CD8+ ones in EMRA. Clones contracting day 15 to 85 were balanced CD4/CD8; later expanders leaned CD4+. Nothing confirmed that second-wave clones peaking on day 37 were specific for SARS-CoV-2.

For this clonotype: The target antigen is unknown.

TCR alpha and TCR beta cDNA libraries carrying sample barcodes and UMIs came from 5'RACE with constant-segment primers. TCRdb fed the 5' RACE reads into MiXCR, producing one record per CDR3 protein. The data contain about 350,000 distinct CDR3 sequences, approximately 15% of them singletons. Germline V gives CDR1 MNHEY, CDR2 SMNVEV (reference sequence). The CDR3 has 12 residues. Between the trimmed V and J ends, which lost 6 bases and 5 bases, there was a span of 10 bases. The chain joins TRBV27 to TRBJ2-5, with D perhaps TRBD1 (5 bases). Sequencing used PBMCs or a T cell subset sorted from them (not recorded which). This sequence originates from a man younger than 30 who had mild COVID-19 (a few samples of this study predate the infection). Cell type and time point are not known. The CDR3 reads CASRQPGETQYF. In nucleotides, the CDR3 is TGTGCCAGCAGGCAACCAGGGGAGACCCAGTACTTC.